The rows below give T cell receptor beta chains drawn from one sample of a study of CD8 T cells in Susac syndrome. TCRdb independently ran MiXCR on the immunoSEQ multiplex PCR reads; one entry per CDR3 protein. The sample carries under 250,000 distinct CDR3 sequences, roughly 93% recorded once. The sample comprised CD4+ T cells from PBMCs. The origin of the receptors is a human donor with multiple sclerosis. The CDR3 runs from the conserved cysteine through the conserved F or W. Each record gives: clone size, J gene, V gene, D gene, CDR3 protein, CDR3 DNA. D genes are given only for firm matches. Clone size is stated in some rows and not others, as once, few, many or a class when expanded.

NA TRBJ2-2 TRBV9 TRBD1 CASSVRDSSGELFF TGTGCCAGCAGCGTGAGGGACAGCTCCGGGGAGCTGTTTTTT
NA TRBJ1-1 TRBV27 TRBD1 CASSNPGQPPFEAFF TGTGCCAGCAGTAACCCGGGACAGCCCCCTTTTGAAGCTTTCTTT
NA TRBJ1-1 TRBV20-1 NA CSAVAVGRNTEAFF TGCAGTGCGGTAGCAGTTGGGAGGAACACTGAAGCTTTCTTT
NA TRBJ2-3 TRBV18 TRBD2 CASSRTSGLPSTDTQYF TGTGCCAGCTCACGGACTAGCGGATTACCTAGCACAGATACGCAGTATTTT
NA TRBJ1-6 TRBV5-6 NA CASSGPGQGNSPLHF TGTGCCAGCAGCGGACCGGGGCAGGGAAATTCACCCCTCCACTTT
NA TRBJ2-5 TRBV5-1 TRBD2 CASSVGLAGGGTQYF TGCGCCAGCAGCGTGGGACTAGCGGGAGGAGGGACCCAGTACTTC
NA TRBJ1-2 TRBV6-6 TRBD1 CASSTAGQGQGYTF TGTGCCAGCAGTACGGCGGGACAGGGCCAAGGCTACACCTTC
NA TRBJ2-4 TRBV9 NA CASSVGEGPQAKNIQYF TGTGCCAGCAGCGTAGGTGAGGGCCCCCAAGCCAAAAACATTCAGTACTTC
few TRBJ2-5 TRBV5-1 NA CASSLGGSQETQYF TGTGCCAGCAGTTTAGGCGGTTCCCAAGAGACCCAGTACTTC
NA TRBJ1-3 TRBV5-1 TRBD1 CASSGGTAGNTIYF TGCGCCAGCAGCGGGGGGACAGCTGGAAACACCATATATTTT
once TRBJ2-5 TRBV29-1 NA CSVGILGETQYF TGCAGCGTTGGTATCCTTGGAGAGACCCAGTACTTC
once TRBJ1-1 TRBV29-1 TRBD1 CSVQQGARNTEAFF TGCAGCGTACAACAGGGGGCGCGGAACACTGAAGCTTTCTTT
NA TRBJ1-5 TRBV5-1 NA CASSPAAGDGQPQHF TGCGCCAGCAGCCCCGCGGCAGGGGATGGTCAGCCCCAGCATTTT
NA TRBJ2-5 TRBV20-1 TRBD2 CSAFSGGQETQYF TGCAGTGCTTTTAGCGGGGGTCAAGAGACCCAGTACTTC
NA TRBJ2-5 TRBV13 NA CASSPPFRETQYF TGTGCCAGCAGCCCCCCCTTCCGGGAGACCCAGTACTTC
NA TRBJ2-2 TRBV7-8 NA CASIRTGELFF TGTGCCAGCATTCGAACCGGGGAGCTGTTTTTT
NA TRBJ2-4 TRBV19 NA CASTMGGAKNIQYF TGTGCCAGTACCATGGGGGGAGCCAAAAACATTCAGTACTTC
once TRBJ2-2 TRBV7-8 NA CASSLVWGTGELFF TGTGCCAGCAGCTTAGTCTGGGGAACCGGGGAGCTGTTTTTT
NA TRBJ1-2 TRBV12-3/TRBV12-4 NA CASRRGNLNYGYTF TGTGCCAGTCGCCGGGGAAATCTCAACTATGGCTACACCTTC
few TRBJ2-3 TRBV29-1 NA CSVGARSDTQYF TGCAGCGTTGGGGCGAGGTCAGATACGCAGTATTTT
NA TRBJ1-2 TRBV19 NA CASSITGRGYTF TGTGCCAGTAGTATTACAGGGCGCGGCTACACCTTC
NA TRBJ1-4 TRBV29-1 NA CSVGREPNEKLFF TGCAGCGTTGGCAGGGAACCTAATGAAAAACTGTTTTTT
NA TRBJ2-5 TRBV5-1 TRBD2 CASSLGTSGGRGEETQYF TGCGCCAGCAGCTTGGGTACTAGCGGGGGCCGAGGGGAAGAGACCCAGTACTTC
once TRBJ2-5 TRBV7-2 NA CASSQNPSVETQYF TGTGCCAGCAGCCAAAATCCTAGCGTGGAGACCCAGTACTTC
once TRBJ2-3 TRBV23-1 NA CASIFSPDTQYF TGCGCCAGCATTTTCTCGCCAGATACGCAGTATTTT
NA TRBJ2-2 TRBV5-1 NA CASSWGTTTRELFF TGCGCCAGCAGCTGGGGGACCACCACCAGGGAGCTGTTTTTT
NA TRBJ1-6 TRBV5-6 NA CASSAGGGSPLHF TGTGCCAGCAGCGCCGGCGGCGGTTCACCCCTCCACTTT
NA TRBJ1-5 TRBV7-2 TRBD1 CASSPGDRQPQHF TGTGCCAGCAGCCCAGGGGACAGGCAGCCCCAGCATTTT
NA TRBJ2-3 TRBV30 TRBD2 CAWNSGRSGDTQYF TGTGCCTGGAATAGCGGGAGGAGTGGAGATACGCAGTATTTT
NA TRBJ2-5 TRBV3-1 NA CASSHYRQETQYF TGTGCCAGCAGCCATTATAGACAAGAGACCCAGTACTTC
NA TRBJ2-1 TRBV7-3 NA CASSLGWGEQFF TGTGCCAGCAGCTTAGGCTGGGGGGAGCAGTTCTTC
NA TRBJ1-2 TRBV12-3/TRBV12-4 TRBD1 CASSFDRVNGYTF TGTGCCAGCAGTTTCGACAGGGTGAATGGCTACACCTTC
NA TRBJ1-1 TRBV27 NA CASRIAGAAGNGAGTEAFF TGTGCCAGCAGAATCGCCGGGGCGGCAGGGAACGGGGCGGGCACTGAAGCTTTCTTT
once TRBJ2-3 TRBV20-1 TRBD2 CSARKASGSTDTQYF TGCAGTGCTAGGAAAGCTAGCGGTAGCACAGATACGCAGTATTTT
NA TRBJ2-4 TRBV6-5 NA CASSYDVWGAKNIQYF TGTGCCAGCAGTTACGATGTATGGGGGGCCAAAAACATTCAGTACTTC
NA TRBJ2-2 TRBV29-1 NA CSVEDPGRLTGELFF TGCAGCGTTGAAGATCCAGGGCGCCTTACCGGGGAGCTGTTTTTT
NA TRBJ2-1 TRBV14 NA CASSQGIGFQFF TGTGCCAGCAGCCAAGGTATCGGCTTCCAGTTCTTC
NA TRBJ1-1 TRBV6-5 NA CASSYSIQNTEAFF TGTGCCAGCAGTTACTCTATACAGAACACTGAAGCTTTCTTT
NA TRBJ1-1 TRBV20-1 NA CSARPGRKTEAFF TGCAGTGCCCGTCCGGGACGCAAGACTGAAGCTTTCTTT
NA TRBJ1-1 TRBV14 NA CASRQQGSTEAFF TGTGCCAGCAGACAACAGGGAAGCACTGAAGCTTTCTTT
NA TRBJ1-5 TRBV20-1 NA CSARQLNQPQHF TGCAGTGCTAGGCAGCTCAATCAGCCCCAGCATTTT
NA TRBJ2-7 TRBV13 TRBD2 CASSLGTSGDYEQYF TGTGCCAGCAGCTTAGGGACTAGCGGGGACTACGAGCAGTACTTC
once TRBJ1-3 TRBV11-2 NA CASSPGHSGNTIYF TGTGCCAGCAGCCCTGGACATTCTGGAAACACCATATATTTT
few TRBJ2-2 TRBV18 NA CASSPGTPNTGELFF TGTGCCAGCTCACCCGGGACACCGAACACCGGGGAGCTGTTTTTT
NA TRBJ1-5 TRBV27 NA CASSLYREQPQHF TGTGCCAGCAGTTTGTACAGGGAGCAGCCCCAGCATTTT
NA TRBJ2-3 TRBV5-1 NA CASSSTWADTQYF TGCGCCAGCAGCTCAACGTGGGCGGATACGCAGTATTTT
NA TRBJ2-7 TRBV3-1 NA CASSLLGLYEQYF TGTGCCAGCAGCCTTCTGGGGCTTTACGAGCAGTACTTC
once TRBJ1-3 TRBV19 NA CASSLKGWPVDTIYF TGTGCCAGCTCCCTGAAAGGGTGGCCAGTTGACACCATATATTTT
NA TRBJ2-1 TRBV28 NA CASSLGGGRTESGQFF TGTGCCAGCAGTTTAGGCGGAGGCAGAACAGAATCAGGGCAGTTCTTC